Listed here is a single T cell receptor beta chain. No patient escaped relapse after autologous stem cell transplantation, and brentuximab vedotin exposure varied. The CDR3 is 15 amino acids. Trimming pared 4 bases from V and 2 bases from J, leaving 12 bases between. CDR1 MGHRA and CDR2 YSYEKL come from the germline V gene. This sample was taken from a study of PD-1 blockade in classical Hodgkin lymphoma. Study-wide context: Patients were administered nivolumab (3 mg/kg intravenously) every 2 weeks.

The repertoire was sequenced with immunoSEQ multiplex PCR; TCRdb's copy has only in-frame clones and lacks some. Of about 110,000 clones in the sample, 80% to 90% were seen once. The origin of this receptor is a human donor with classical Hodgkin lymphoma. The specimen comprised peripheral blood mononuclear cells (PBMCs), sampled before the second cycle of nivolumab. This chain joins TRBV4-1 and TRBJ1-5, with unresolved D. CDR3 region: CASSPSEVGNQPQHF. The CDR3 nucleotides read TGCGCCAGCAGCCCCTCCGAAGTGGGCAATCAGCCCCAGCATTTT.